These 27 T cell receptor beta chains were all obtained from the same sample, sequenced in a study of blood T cell repertoires in COVID-19. Some clones are missing from TCRdb's copy, which holds only in-frame ones; the method was immunoSEQ multiplex PCR. The repertoire holds 190,000 or so clones, with approximately 80% as singletons. Sequencing was carried out using peripheral blood. The receptors shown here come from a man between 60 and 75 years old with COVID-19, enrolled during active disease.

This chain links TRBV10-2 with TRBJ2-7, with 8 bases that match TRBD2. V lost 1 base to trimming and J lost 4 bases; unmatched junction nucleotides: 21. The CDR3 length is 20 residues. The germline V gene has CDR1 WSHSY and CDR2 SAAADI. CDR3 sequence reads: CASSELGPFVSGEFSYEQYF. CDR3 coding DNA: TGCGCCAGCAGTGAGTTGGGCCCCTTTGTTAGCGGGGAGTTTAGTTACGAGCAGTACTTC.

This clone was observed a handful of times. The chain recombines TRBV12-5 with TRBJ1-2; the match to TRBD1 covers 9 bases. Trimming at V came to 6 bases and at J to 7 bases, leaving 9 bases not matched to a gene. This CDR3 has 14 residues. Germline V gives CDR1 LGHNT, CDR2 FRNRAP. The CDR3 sequence is CASGPTGGLTGYTF. DNA for the CDR3: TGTGCTAGTGGCCCCACAGGGGGCCTGACTGGCTACACCTTC.

The chain has TRBV19 and TRBJ2-6; 7 bases align to TRBD1. J lost 0 bases, V lost 2 bases, and 4 bases had no gene match. Germline-derived CDR1 and CDR2 are LNHDA and SQIVND (reference sequence). The CDR3 is 17 residues long. In DNA, the CDR3 is TGTGCCAGTAGTATACAGGGGGAACGCTCTGGGGCCAACGTCCTGACTTTC. It yields the protein CASSIQGERSGANVLTF.

This chain connects TRBV30 to TRBJ1-1; no clear D. Germline V CDR1 and CDR2: GTSNPN, SVGIG (reference sequence). The CDR3 totals 12 residues. Trimming took 8 bases from V and 2 from J, leaving 12 bases between them. DNA of the CDR3: TGTGCCCGCGGGCACCCTAACACTGAAGCTTTCTTT. It specifies CARGHPNTEAFF.

The rearrangement uses TRBV7-2 and TRBJ1-6; maybe TRBD1 (6 bases). Germline V gene lookup returns CDR1 SGHTA and CDR2 FQGNSA. The CDR3 sequence is 14 residues long. Deletions cut 7 bases from V and 11 bases from J, with 18 bases between. The CDR3 DNA reads TGTGCCAGCATCCCTGAGGGGGGGGCAACACCCCTCCACTTT. This codes for CASIPEGGATPLHF. The full variable domain, in which reference TRBV7-2 and TRBJ1-6 provide the parts outside the CDR3, is GAGVSQSPSNKVTEKGKDVELRCDPISGHTALYWYRQSLGQGLEFLIYFQGNSAPDKSGLPSDRFSAERTGGSVSTLTIQRTQQEDSAVYLCASIPEGGATPLHFGNGTRLTVT.

This chain connects TRBV9 to TRBJ2-1, with D possibly being TRBD2 (6 bases). The CDR3 has 15 amino acids. Germline CDR1 and CDR2: SGDLS and YYNGEE. V was trimmed by 5 bases and J by 4 bases, leaving 16 bases between them. The DNA for the CDR3 is TGTGCCAGCAGTCGAGGGGTAGCGGAATACAATGAGCAGTTCTTC. Protein sequence: CASSRGVAEYNEQFF.

The chain joins TRBV7-2 to TRBJ1-3, with TRBD1 identical over 7 bases. Germline loops: CDR1 SGHTA, CDR2 FQGNSA. After removal of 1 base from V and 5 bases from J, the junction contained 8 bases not matched to a gene. This CDR3 spans 16 amino acids. The CDR3 loop is CASSLGQGFIRNTIYF. As DNA, the CDR3 is TGTGCCAGCAGCTTAGGACAGGGTTTTATTAGAAACACCATATATTTT.

The rearrangement uses TRBV27 and TRBJ2-5; TRBD2 might be the D (6 bases). CDR3 length equals 15 residues. Trimming left V 5 bases short and J 4 bases short, with 17 bases between. Germline CDR1 MNHEY, CDR2 SMNVEV (reference sequence). The CDR3 is CASSPYLGGRETQYF. The DNA of the CDR3 is TGTGCCAGCAGTCCCTACCTCGGGGGTCGAGAGACCCAGTACTTC.

V is TRBV7-2 and J is TRBJ1-2, with TRBD1 matching 9 bases. This CDR3 is 15 amino acids long. Germline V gene data show CDR1 as SGHTA and CDR2 as FQGNSA. J lost 4 bases, V lost 1 base, and 4 bases had no gene match. DNA of the CDR3: TGTGCCAGCAGCTTAGGGGGACAGGGTTCCTATGGCTACACCTTC. Protein product: CASSLGGQGSYGYTF. Looking up the rest from reference TRBV7-2 and TRBJ1-2 gives the full variable domain: GAGVSQSPSNKVTEKGKDVELRCDPISGHTALYWYRQSLGQGLEFLIYFQGNSAPDKSGLPSDRFSAERTGGSVSTLTIQRTQQEDSAVYLCASSLGGQGSYGYTFGSGTRLTVV.

The chain couples TRBV2 to TRBJ2-1, with D perhaps matching TRBD1 (6 bases). This CDR3 contains 17 residues. Trimming stripped 4 bases from V and 3 bases from J, with 19 bases between. The germline V gene encodes CDR1 SNHLY and CDR2 FYNNEI. As DNA, the CDR3 is TGTGCCAGCAGTGCGACAGGACGGTTCCACAACTACAATGAGCAGTTCTTC. Its protein is CASSATGRFHNYNEQFF.

The gene calls are TRBV29-1 and TRBJ1-1; 7 bases agree with TRBD1. J gave up 0 bases and V 4 bases, and 8 bases lay outside the gene matches. The germline gives CDR1 SQVTM, CDR2 ANQGSEA. This CDR3 is 15 amino acids long. CDR3 in DNA: TGCAGCGTTGGGGGCAGGGGGACTTTGAACACTGAAGCTTTCTTT. It codes for CSVGGRGTLNTEAFF.

The DNA of the CDR3 is TGCGCCAGCAGCTTGGGACAGGCGGCTGGCTACACCTTC. Translated, it gives CASSLGQAAGYTF. The chain employs TRBV5-1 and TRBJ1-2, with a tentative D call TRBD1 (6 bases). The germline V gene encodes CDR1 SGHRS and CDR2 YFSETQ. The V end lost 0 bases, the J end lost 7 bases, and 10 bases lay between the germline ends. CDR3 length equals 13 residues. The variable domain in full, completed from reference TRBV5-1 and TRBJ1-2, reads KAGVTQTPRYLIKTRGQQVTLSCSPISGHRSVSWYQQTPGQGLQFLFEYFSETQRNKGNFPGRFSGRQFSNSRSEMNVSTLELGDSALYLCASSLGQAAGYTFGSGTRLTVV.

V usage is TRBV5-1 and J usage is TRBJ1-2, with a possible D match to TRBD1 (6 bases). Per germline, CDR1 SGHRS and CDR2 YFSETQ. Between the trimmed V and J ends, which lost 4 bases and 2 bases, there was a span of 6 bases. The CDR3 extends over 12 amino acids. CDR3: CASSTGNYGYTF. In nucleotides, the CDR3 is TGCGCCAGCAGCACAGGGAACTATGGCTACACCTTC.

This clone has just a few counts. The V call is TRBV9, the J call TRBJ2-7; TRBD2 is a possible D gene (6 bases). Germline CDR1 is SGDLS and CDR2 is YYNGEE. Trimming pared 0 bases from V and 3 bases from J, leaving 10 bases between. This CDR3 is 14 amino acids long. In DNA, the CDR3 is TGTGCCAGCAGCGTAGATCTGGGAGGCTACGAGCAGTACTTC. Translating it yields CASSVDLGGYEQYF.

The chain joins TRBV7-7 to TRBJ2-2; maybe TRBD2 (7 bases). CDR1 and CDR2 from the germline V gene are SSHAT and FNYEAQ (reference sequence). The CDR3 sequence is 16 residues long. The V end was cut by 3 bases, the J end by 4 bases, with 15 bases between. CDR3: CASSFRGGAGTGELFF. CDR3 DNA: TGTGCCAGCAGCTTCCGAGGGGGGGCAGGCACCGGGGAGCTGTTTTTT.

The rearrangement uses TRBV27 and TRBJ2-7; D may be TRBD1 (6 bases). Germline V CDR1 and CDR2: MNHEY, SMNVEV (reference sequence). The germline V and J ends were trimmed by 8 bases and 2 bases, with 13 bases remaining between them. This CDR3 contains 13 residues. Written as DNA, the CDR3 is TGTGCCAGCGCCTACAGGGTCCCCTACGAGCAGTACTTC. Translation gives CASAYRVPYEQYF.

The V call is TRBV5-1, the J call TRBJ1-2, with TRBD1 as a possible D gene (5 bases). Trimming cost V 1 base and J 6 bases, with 16 bases left between them. This CDR3 has 15 amino acids. Per germline, CDR1 SGHRS and CDR2 YFSETQ. CDR3: CASSLSSGREHGYTF. The CDR3 DNA reads TGCGCCAGCAGCTTGTCGAGTGGCAGGGAACATGGCTACACCTTC.

This chain connects TRBV10-3 to TRBJ1-1; D remains ambiguous. The germline V gene has CDR1 ENHRY and CDR2 SYGVKD. V was shortened by 7 bases and J by 0 bases, with 9 bases between the two germline ends. This CDR3 has 13 residues. In nucleotides, the CDR3 is TGTGCCATCAATCCAGGCATGAACACTGAAGCTTTCTTT. Translated: CAINPGMNTEAFF.

The chain couples TRBV4-1 to TRBJ2-4; TRBD1 matches at 10 bases. Germline V gene lookup returns CDR1 MGHRA and CDR2 YSYEKL. The CDR3 covers 15 residues. Trimming removed 4 bases from V and 5 bases from J; junction bases left unmatched: 5. CDR3 sequence: CASSLRQGAENIQYF. The CDR3 region has the DNA TGCGCCAGCAGCCTTCGACAGGGGGCCGAAAACATTCAGTACTTC.

The chain links TRBV5-1 to TRBJ1-2; no reliable D call. Germline V gene lookup returns CDR1 SGHRS and CDR2 YFSETQ. V lost 1 base to trimming and J lost 7 bases, with 11 bases between them. The CDR3 covers 13 residues. The CDR3 DNA follows: TGCGCCAGCAGCTTGAGTCAACGGTCTGGCTACACCTTC. Translated: CASSLSQRSGYTF.

V and J are TRBV5-1 and TRBJ2-5; no definite D call. Germline V lookup: CDR1 SGHRS, CDR2 YFSETQ. V lost 1 base, J lost 2 bases, and 12 bases lay in between. CDR3 length equals 15 residues. The CDR3 region is CASSLSGTGQETQYF. The CDR3 coding sequence is TGCGCCAGCAGCTTGAGTGGAACGGGTCAAGAGACCCAGTACTTC.

The chain joins TRBV5-1 to TRBJ2-5; TRBD1 agrees at 9 bases. The germline V gene encodes CDR1 SGHRS and CDR2 YFSETQ. This CDR3 has 16 residues. V shed 2 bases and J 4 bases; nucleotides not matched to a gene: 9. The CDR3 sequence: CASSLDRGVIGETQYF. The CDR3 nucleotides are TGCGCCAGCAGCTTAGACAGGGGGGTGATAGGAGAGACCCAGTACTTC.

This rearrangement joins TRBV3-1 (or the pseudogene TRBV3-2) to TRBJ1-1, with TRBD1 as a possible D gene (5 bases). The CDR3 spans 15 residues. Between the trimmed V and J ends, which lost 4 bases and 0 bases, there was a span of 12 bases. CDR1 is LGHDT, CDR2 YNNKEL, per germline (reference sequence). CDR3 coding DNA: TGTGCCAGCAGCCCCCCAGGAGGGGTGAACACTGAAGCTTTCTTT. Residues: CASSPPGGVNTEAFF.

The rearrangement links TRBV6-2 or TRBV6-3 to TRBJ2-7; no definite D call. CDR1 is MNHEY, CDR2 SVGEGT, per germline. With 0 bases removed from V and 7 bases from J, the gap between germline ends came to 10 bases. CDR3 length: 13 residues. The CDR3 nucleotides read TGTGCCAGCAGTTACTCAGGAGCCCGGGAGCAGTACTTC. Its protein is CASSYSGAREQYF.

The chain recombines TRBV5-8 with TRBJ1-2; 8 bases fit TRBD1. V shed 4 bases, J shed 6 bases, and the junction held 11 bases outside the gene matches. CDR1 and CDR2 (germline): SGHTS, YDEGEE. This CDR3 spans 15 amino acids. The CDR3 loop is CASSIRQGTLDGYTF. The CDR3 DNA sequence: TGTGCCAGCAGCATAAGACAGGGGACCCTGGATGGCTACACCTTC.

This chain links TRBV18 with TRBJ1-3, with a possible D match to TRBD1 (6 bases). This CDR3 has 16 amino acids. The V gene lost 3 bases and the J gene lost 1 base, with 13 bases spanning the gap. The germline V gene has CDR1 KGHSH and CDR2 LQKENI. In DNA form, the CDR3 reads TGTGCCAGCTCACCGGGGGACATACGTTCTGGAAACACCATATATTTT. This codes for CASSPGDIRSGNTIYF.

V is TRBV12-3 or TRBV12-4 and J is TRBJ1-5; tentatively, D is TRBD1 (5 bases). This CDR3 contains 12 residues. Trimming removed 11 bases from V and 4 bases from J, with 12 bases in between. CDR3 DNA sequence: TGTGCCTGCGGACGGGGGAATCAGCCCCAGCATTTT. Translation gives CACGRGNQPQHF.